Sequencing of this TCR beta chain was carried out in a study of shared clonotypes between healthy human individuals. Findings and caveats of the study: Apart from blood, nothing was sampled; tissue repertoires likely differ. Sharing across four donors was highest in naive CD4 (around 5%) and lowest in memory CD8 (0.4%). Sharing of clonotypes among donors was expected to vary with sequencing depth.

Sequencing was performed with immunoSEQ multiplex PCR; in TCRdb, only in-frame clones are kept and a portion is missing. Of approximately 120,000 clones in the sample, about 63% were seen once. The authors combined CD45RO+ cells with CCR7-negative CD45RA+ TemRA cells as CD8 memory. This clone occurred once. Its antigen is undetermined. The sequence was obtained from a woman aged 25 to 39 in good health. Source material: memory CD8+ T cells sorted from blood. Regarding subset: CD45RO+ cells pooled with CCR7-negative TemRA cells.

The CDR3 is CASRAGDSYEQYF. The DNA of the CDR3 is TGTGCCAGCAGGGCGGGGGACTCCTACGAGCAGTACTTC. The gene calls are TRBV27 and TRBJ2-7; 7 nucleotides match TRBD2. The germline gives CDR1 MNHEY, CDR2 SMNVEV (reference sequence). CDR3 length equals 13 residues. The V segment lost 6 bases and the J segment 0 bases; nucleotides outside the gene matches: 2.